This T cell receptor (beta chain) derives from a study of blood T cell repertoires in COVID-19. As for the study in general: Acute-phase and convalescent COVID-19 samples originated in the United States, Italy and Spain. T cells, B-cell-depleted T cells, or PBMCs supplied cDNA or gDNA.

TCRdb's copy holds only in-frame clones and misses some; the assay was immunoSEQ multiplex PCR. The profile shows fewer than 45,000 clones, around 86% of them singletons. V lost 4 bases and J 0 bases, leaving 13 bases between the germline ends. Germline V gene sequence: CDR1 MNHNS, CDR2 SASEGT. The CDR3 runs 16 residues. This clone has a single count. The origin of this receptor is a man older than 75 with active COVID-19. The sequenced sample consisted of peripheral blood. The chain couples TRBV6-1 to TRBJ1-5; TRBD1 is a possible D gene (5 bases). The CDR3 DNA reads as TGTGCCAGCAGTGCCATCCTGGGGGGTAGCAATCAGCCCCAGCATTTT. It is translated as CASSAILGGSNQPQHF.